The T cell receptor beta chain under discussion was sequenced for a study of beta chain features in type 1 diabetes. Study outcomes and limitations: PCR, the amplification step, might favor shorter templates, equally in patients and controls.

As concerns this clone: Its target is unknown.

The single heparinised draw taken from each donor contained approximately 120 mL of blood on average. CD45RO/CCR7/CD25/CD127/CD95/CD27 staining was used to isolate CD4+ naive, central memory, regulatory and stem cell-like memory cells by sorting. The whole isolated RNA underwent reverse transcription, so sequencing captured expressed TCRB transcripts. The repertoire was sequenced with immunoSEQ multiplex PCR; TCRdb's copy has only in-frame clones and lacks some. This sample carries over 100,000 clones, 30% to 50% of them seen once, and the ten largest clones take around 0.07%. Looked up from germline, CDR1 is SGHNT and CDR2 is YENEEA. The CDR3 sequence is 15 residues long. The V gene end was trimmed by 5 bases and the J gene end by 3 bases; junction bases not matched to a gene: 7.

The genes are TRBV11-3 and TRBJ2-5; 9 bases agree with TRBD1. Sequencing input: stem cell memory CD4+ T cells from blood. The clonotype originates from a woman aged 18 to 35 in good health. This chain's CDR3 is CASSETGGGEETQYF. In DNA form, the CDR3 reads TGTGCCAGCAGCGAAACAGGGGGCGGGGAAGAGACCCAGTACTTC.